This entry lists 11 T cell receptor beta chains sequenced from one sample in a study of shared clonotypes between healthy human individuals. Profiling relied on immunoSEQ multiplex PCR, and the TCRdb table lists in-frame clones only, not all of them. The sample carries 2 million to 2.5 million clones, under 97% recorded once. Sample: naive CD4+ T cells sorted from blood. Stated subset: CD45RA+ positively selected. The receptor source for this set is a man between 18 and 35 years old in good health.

The rearrangement joins TRBV7-5 to TRBJ1-1. TRBV7-5 is recorded as a pseudogene. This CDR3 region has 14 residues. The CDR3 DNA is TGTGCCAGAAGCCGAACAGGGACTCTGACTGAAGCTTTCTTT. Translated, it gives CARSRTGTLTEAFF.

V gene TRBV6-1 combines with J gene TRBJ1-5; possibly TRBD1 for D (5 bases). Germline CDR1 reads MNHNS; CDR2 reads SASEGT. The ends were cut back, 7 bases at V and 0 bases at J, with 10 bases in the middle. The CDR3 loop spans 14 amino acids. This CDR3 is CASKKTVSNQPQHF. The CDR3 DNA reads TGTGCCAGCAAAAAGACAGTTAGCAATCAGCCCCAGCATTTT.

The CDR3 coding sequence is TGTGCCAGCAGTTTCAGCCCTGGGGCAGGCTCGAGCTCTGGAAACACCATATATTTT. Its protein is CASSFSPGAGSSSGNTIYF. This chain links TRBV28 with TRBJ1-3, with D possibly TRBD1 on 5 matching bases. This CDR3 has 19 amino acids. CDR1 and CDR2 (germline): MDHEN, SYDVKM. The V gene lost 3 bases and the J gene lost 0 bases, with 21 bases spanning the gap.

This clone has a handful of counts. This chain connects TRBV27 to TRBJ1-6; 7 bases are shared with TRBD1. The CDR3 sequence is 13 residues long. After removal of 10 bases from V and 7 bases from J, the junction contained 7 bases not matched to a gene. Germline values: CDR1 MNHEY, CDR2 SMNVEV (reference sequence). DNA of the CDR3: TGTGCCACCCACGGGACAGAAAATTCACCCCTCCACTTT. This encodes CATHGTENSPLHF.

The CDR3 DNA reads as TGTGCCAGCAGTTTAGGTAGAGGAAGCTCCTACGAGCAGTACTTC. It specifies CASSLGRGSSYEQYF. V and J are TRBV2 and TRBJ2-7; D unresolved. Trimming removed 5 bases at V and 0 bases at J, with 14 bases between. Germline-derived CDR1 and CDR2 are SNHLY and FYNNEI. CDR3 length equals 15 residues.

This chain joins TRBV10-3 and TRBJ1-1, with 8 nucleotides matching TRBD1. Germline V lookup: CDR1 ENHRY, CDR2 SYGVKD. V was clipped by 2 bases and J by 9 bases; unmatched bases: 11. CDR3 length: 15 residues. CDR3 coding DNA: TGTGCCATCAGTGAGCCTACAGGGGGGAGGGTTCAAGCTTTCTTT. It codes for CAISEPTGGRVQAFF.

The gene calls are TRBV2 and TRBJ2-7; 7 nucleotides match TRBD2. The V segment lost 9 bases and the J segment 2 bases; nucleotides outside the gene matches: 7. The CDR3 has 13 amino acids. Germline V gene sequence: CDR1 SNHLY, CDR2 FYNNEI. In DNA form, the CDR3 reads TGTGCCAGTATGCCGGGGGGTACCTACGAGCAGTACTTC. This codes for CASMPGGTYEQYF.

The chain is built from TRBV7-9 and TRBJ1-1; D uncertain. Deletions cut 5 bases from V and 1 base from J, with 14 bases between. This CDR3 is 15 amino acids long. CDR1 is SEHNR, CDR2 FQNEAQ, per germline (reference sequence). CDR3 in amino acids: CASSPSLGRNTEAFF. CDR3 in DNA: TGTGCCAGCAGCCCGTCCCTGGGGAGGAACACTGAAGCTTTCTTT.

This rearrangement joins TRBV6-6 to TRBJ2-7, with a tentative D call TRBD1 (6 bases). This CDR3 is 12 amino acids long. Germline V gene lookup returns CDR1 MNHNY and CDR2 SVGAGI (reference sequence). V was pared by 11 bases and J by 4 bases, with 15 bases between. The DNA of the CDR3 is TGTGCCTCTAGGGTGGGACAATACGAGCAGTACTTC. It yields the protein CASRVGQYEQYF.

V usage is TRBV6-1 and J usage is TRBJ2-7, with D hard to call. Germline V CDR1 and CDR2: MNHNS, SASEGT. This CDR3 is built from 23 residues. V was shortened by 2 bases and J by 0 bases, with 35 bases between the two germline ends. The CDR3 loop is CASSERILGVTSTGRFISYEQYF. For the CDR3, the DNA is TGTGCCAGCAGTGAAAGAATACTCGGAGTTACTTCTACGGGTAGGTTCATCTCCTACGAGCAGTACTTC.

The V and J genes are TRBV10-1 and TRBJ1-3; D call uncertain. Germline-derived CDR1 and CDR2 are WNHNN and SYGVQD (reference sequence). Trimming left V 3 bases short and J 4 bases short, with 16 bases between. The CDR3 is 16 residues long. Here the CDR3 DNA reads TGCGCCAGCAGTGACGACCGAGGAAGTTCGGGAAACACCATATATTTT. Amino acid sequence: CASSDDRGSSGNTIYF.